This record looks at one T cell receptor beta chain sequence and its context. The sample is drawn from a study of radiation and T cells in renal cell carcinoma. The wider study: Nephrectomy followed 15 Gy stereotactic body radiation by 4 weeks.

Time point: baseline pretreatment blood. Treatment denoted: 15 Gy SBRT to primary tumor, nephrectomy 4 weeks later. Clear cell pathology was present in this patient's renal cell carcinoma. Germline CDR1 and CDR2: SGHAT and FQDESV (reference sequence). After removal of 6 bases from V and 3 bases from J, the junction contained 8 bases not matched to a gene. This CDR3 contains 16 residues. The data were produced by immunoSEQ multiplex PCR, yet TCRdb's version contains in-frame clones alone and is incomplete. The sample shows roughly 100,000 clones, 80% to 90% of them seen only once. The TCR sequence derives from a man aged 50-60 years with renal cell carcinoma. This sequence joins TRBV11-1 and TRBJ2-7, with 13 bases lining up with TRBD2. Specimen: blood, collected from a patient whose treatment included radiotherapy and nephrectomy. CDR3 residues: CASSLGGLAGNYEQYF. Written as DNA, the CDR3 is TGTGCCAGCAGTCTAGGGGGACTAGCGGGGAACTACGAGCAGTACTTC.